The entry below describes one T cell receptor beta chain. Its specific antigen is unknown. The sample holds no much larger clone one base away, and base qualities are not on file. The sequencing machine was an Illumina NovaSeq 6000. TCR cDNA was synthesized by 5'RACE template switching, which introduced a universal primer site and unique molecular identifiers. cDNA synthesis was primed from both the TCR alpha and TCR beta constant segments. Library amplification used two PCR steps, and the second PCR step added sample barcodes and sequencing adapters. Sequencing of libraries was performed on Illumina HiSeq 2500 (2x100 bp) or NovaSeq (2x150 bp). Under the source paper's analysis protocol: Demultiplexing of reads and collapsing into UMI consensus sequences were performed with MIGEC, and V(D)J alignment was carried out with MiXCR. Vaccine-responding clonotypes were identified with edgeR using replicate PBMC samples, with FDR below 0.01 and a log2 fold change above 5 up to day 15 being required. CD4 or CD8 identity was assigned to each bulk clonotype according to whether the clonotype was present at higher abundance in the sequenced CD4 repertoire or the sequenced CD8 repertoire. TCRdb's own reprocessing of the public reads used fastp at Q25 and MiXCR and kept productive beta chains. Rows with one shared CDR3 protein collapse into an entry with the most common genes and DNA. TCRdb assigned the V and J calls; the authors' analysis was not used. In all, the sample holds about 170,000 distinct CDR3 sequences, and 9.5% to 12% of those were seen once. The top ten clonotypes cover around 34% of the sample.

The entry originates in a study of T cells after yellow fever vaccination (dated by TCRdb to 2018 to 2020). Turning to the overall study: The SMART-Seq v4 Ultra Low Input RNA kit was used to prepare libraries from fractions with low cell numbers. To track T-cell clones before and after primary and booster YFV17D yellow fever vaccination, bulk TCR alpha and beta repertoires were sequenced longitudinally. Two healthy male donors made up the cohort, one aged 18 to 29 years and the other aged 30 to 39 years. Blood was drawn at multiple timepoints before and after primary and secondary immunization, with bulk PBMC replicates and cell subsets isolated.

Measured from the cysteine to the phenylalanine, the CDR3 is 13 residues long. Only the CDR3 part of the read is kept: 39 bases, read in frame from the first base. CDR1 and CDR2, per the germline V gene, are SQVTM and ANQGSEA. At the junction V is shortened by 3 bases and J by 1 base, with 9 bases in between. What the treatment or condition label conveys for this sample: live attenuated yellow fever vaccine strain. A standard Ficoll-Paque protocol was used to isolate PBMCs from peripheral blood. Dynabeads CD4 and CD8 positive selection kits were used to isolate CD4 and CD8 T-cell fractions. TriZol was used to extract RNA from bulk PBMCs, CD4 and CD8 fractions, and dextramer-positive and dextramer-negative fractions. Overall study outcomes, separate from this receptor: Because the study included only a couple of donors, the extent to which the findings can be generalized is limited. FACS-sorted repertoires could contain abundant contaminating clonotypes from the bulk population, so computational filtering was required. A small fraction of clonotypes showed up in both the CD4 and CD8 compartments, probably as a result of convergent recombination. Most clones expanded after primary vaccination were re-detected after the booster (about 96% of CD4 and around 88% of CD8), suggesting broad memory maintenance. Compared with the primary T-cell response, the secondary T-cell response was weaker but faster, peaking on day 5 rather than day 15.

The receptor was isolated from a man younger than 35 who received the YFV17D yellow fever vaccine. The rearrangement joined TRBV29-1 to TRBJ1-2, with the D gene not clear enough to name. This specimen was CD8+ T cells sorted from PBMCs, taken 15 days after the yellow fever booster vaccination. The CDR3 corresponds to CSVDLGDNYGYTF. Read as DNA, the sequence is TGCAGCGTTGATCTCGGGGATAACTATGGCTACACCTTC.